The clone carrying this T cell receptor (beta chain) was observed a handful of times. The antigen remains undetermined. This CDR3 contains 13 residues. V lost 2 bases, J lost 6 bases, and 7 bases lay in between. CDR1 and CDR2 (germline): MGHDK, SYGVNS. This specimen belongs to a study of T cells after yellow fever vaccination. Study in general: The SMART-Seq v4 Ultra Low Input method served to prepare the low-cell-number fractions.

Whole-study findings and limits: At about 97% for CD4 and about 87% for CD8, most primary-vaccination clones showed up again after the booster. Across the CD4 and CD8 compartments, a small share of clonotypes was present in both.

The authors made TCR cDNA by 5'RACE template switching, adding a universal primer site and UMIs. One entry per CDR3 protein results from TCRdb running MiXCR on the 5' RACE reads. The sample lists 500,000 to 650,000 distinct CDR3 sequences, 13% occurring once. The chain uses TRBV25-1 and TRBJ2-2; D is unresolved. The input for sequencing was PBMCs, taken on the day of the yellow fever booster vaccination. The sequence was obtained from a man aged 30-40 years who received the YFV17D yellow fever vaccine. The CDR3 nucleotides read TGTGCCAGCAGTGAACAGGCGTCCGGGGAGCTGTTTTTT. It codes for CASSEQASGELFF.